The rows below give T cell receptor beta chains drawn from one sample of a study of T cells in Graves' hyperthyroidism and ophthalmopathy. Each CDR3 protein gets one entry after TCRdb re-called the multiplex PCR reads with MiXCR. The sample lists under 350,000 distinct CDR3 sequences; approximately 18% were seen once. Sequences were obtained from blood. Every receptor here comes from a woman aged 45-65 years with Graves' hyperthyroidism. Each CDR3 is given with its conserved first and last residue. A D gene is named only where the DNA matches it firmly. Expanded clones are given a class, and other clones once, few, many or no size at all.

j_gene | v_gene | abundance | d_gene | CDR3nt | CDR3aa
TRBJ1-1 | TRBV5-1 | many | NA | TGCGCCAGCAGGGAAAGGGACGGGGGCAACACTGAAGCTTTCTTT | CASRERDGGNTEAFF
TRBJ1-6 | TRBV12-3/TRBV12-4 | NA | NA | TGTGCCAGCAGTCCAGCAGAGGGTGGTGGAAGTTCACCCCTCCACTTT | CASSPAEGGGSSPLHF
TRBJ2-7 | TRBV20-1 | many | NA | TGCAGTGCTAGAGAGGATGAGTTGGAGCAGTACTTC | CSAREDELEQYF
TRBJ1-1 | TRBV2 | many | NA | TGTGCCAGCAGACCGAGGTACACTGAAGCTTTCTTT | CASRPRYTEAFF
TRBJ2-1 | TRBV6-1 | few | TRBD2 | TGTGCCGAGAGGGCTAGCGGGAGCCATGAGCAGTTCTTC | CAERASGSHEQFF
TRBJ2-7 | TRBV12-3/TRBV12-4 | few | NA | TGTGCCAGCAGCCCAGTGGACGGAATCTCCTACGGGCAGTACTTC | CASSPVDGISYGQYF
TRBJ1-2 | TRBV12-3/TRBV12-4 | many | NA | TGTGCCAGCAGTTTAGAGCAGACAGGTTCTTATGGCTACACCTTC | CASSLEQTGSYGYTF
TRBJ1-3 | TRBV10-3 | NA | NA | TGTGCCATCAGTGAGGGAGAGGGCAGGTCTGGAAACACCATATATTTT | CAISEGEGRSGNTIYF
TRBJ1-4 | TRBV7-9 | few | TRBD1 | TGTGCCACCACTGACGGACAGGGACTTGAAAAACTGTTTTTT | CATTDGQGLEKLFF
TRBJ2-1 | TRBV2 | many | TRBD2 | TGTGCCAGCAGTGGGGCTAGCGGGATGCACAATGAGCAGTTCTTC | CASSGASGMHNEQFF
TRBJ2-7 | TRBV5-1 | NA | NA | TGCGCCAGCAGCTTGGACGGGGCTACCGTCGGCGAGCAGTACTTC | CASSLDGATVGEQYF
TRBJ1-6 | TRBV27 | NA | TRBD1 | TGTGCCAGCAGTTTATCGTACCCGGACAGGGATTCACCCCTCCACTTT | CASSLSYPDRDSPLHF
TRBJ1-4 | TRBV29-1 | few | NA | TGCAGCGTTGACGCTCAGGGCGGCGAAAAACTGTTTTTT | CSVDAQGGEKLFF
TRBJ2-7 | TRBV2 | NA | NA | TGTGCCAGCAGGGACTCAATCTACGAGCAGTACTTC | CASRDSIYEQYF
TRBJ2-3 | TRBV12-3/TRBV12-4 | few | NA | TGTGCCAGCAGTTTATATACGCAGTATTTT | CASSLYTQYF
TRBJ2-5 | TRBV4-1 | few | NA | TGCGCCAGCAGCCAAGGGGCAGGTGATAGGGAGACCCAGTACTTC | CASSQGAGDRETQYF
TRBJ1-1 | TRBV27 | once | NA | TGTGCCAGCAGTCCCCCCAGGGGACCATCTGAAGCTTTCTTT | CASSPPRGPSEAFF
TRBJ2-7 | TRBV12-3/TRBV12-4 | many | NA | TGTGCCAGCAGTTTTTCCGGGTTCTACGAGCAGTACTTC | CASSFSGFYEQYF
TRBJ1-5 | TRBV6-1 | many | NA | TGTGCCAGCAGTGACCTCGGGGGGGGTTCGGGCAATCAGCCCCAGCATTTT | CASSDLGGGSGNQPQHF
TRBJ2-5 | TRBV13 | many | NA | TGTGCCAGCAGCTTAACTCTTACTAGAGAGACCCAGTACTTC | CASSLTLTRETQYF
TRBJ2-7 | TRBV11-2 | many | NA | TGTGCCAGCAGCTTAGTCACAAACTACGAGCAGTACTTC | CASSLVTNYEQYF
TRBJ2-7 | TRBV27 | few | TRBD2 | TGTGCCAGCAGTTCAATAGGACTAGCGGGGGACGGAGTCGGCGAGCAGTACTTC | CASSSIGLAGDGVGEQYF